This T cell receptor beta chain was captured in a study of T cells in Graves' hyperthyroidism and ophthalmopathy. Study in general: It was at initial diagnosis, before any treatment, that peripheral blood was collected.

RNA transcripts were the template for amplifying TCR beta CDR3 regions. The TCR CDR3 first-round RT-PCR relied on the HTBI primer set. TCRdb re-called the multiplex PCR reads with MiXCR, one entry per CDR3 protein. This sample yields around 280,000 distinct CDR3 sequences, of which roughly 13% are seen a single time; 7% to 9.5% belongs to the top ten. This clonotype has a count of ten or more. V lost 4 bases to trimming and J lost 2 bases, with 12 bases between them. The CDR3 has 14 amino acids. CDR1 SGHRS and CDR2 YFSETQ come from the germline V gene. The sample comprised blood. The TCR was taken from a woman aged 35 to 49 with Graves' hyperthyroidism. The gene calls are TRBV5-1 and TRBJ1-1, with D maybe TRBD1 (5 bases). CDR3 protein: CASSPLDTNTEAFF. DNA of the CDR3: TGCGCCAGCAGCCCGCTGGACACAAACACTGAAGCTTTCTTT.